This TCR beta chain derives from a study of CD8 T cells in Susac syndrome. Multiple sclerosis controls were treatment-naive patients with stable or active relapsing-remitting disease. Negative isolation yielded the CD8+ and CD4+ T cells, while FACS enriched the TEMRA cells. With 7 bases clipped from V and 0 bases from J, the junction kept 5 bases outside the gene matches. The CDR3 length is 14 residues. In germline, CDR1 is MDHEN, CDR2 SYDVKM. Random-hexamer reverse transcription was applied to roughly 0.5 to 1 ug RNA. TCRdb reprocessed the immunoSEQ multiplex PCR reads with MiXCR, giving one entry per CDR3 protein. The repertoire holds about 200,000 distinct CDR3 sequences, about 94% seen once, with about 0.12% in the top ten.

Sequencing was performed on CD8+ T cells from PBMCs. The sequence derives from a human donor with multiple sclerosis. The chain is built from TRBV28 and TRBJ1-1; 7 bases agree with TRBD1. The CDR3 DNA is TGTGCCAGCAACTTACAGGGGATGAACACTGAAGCTTTCTTT. This sequence encodes CASNLQGMNTEAFF.